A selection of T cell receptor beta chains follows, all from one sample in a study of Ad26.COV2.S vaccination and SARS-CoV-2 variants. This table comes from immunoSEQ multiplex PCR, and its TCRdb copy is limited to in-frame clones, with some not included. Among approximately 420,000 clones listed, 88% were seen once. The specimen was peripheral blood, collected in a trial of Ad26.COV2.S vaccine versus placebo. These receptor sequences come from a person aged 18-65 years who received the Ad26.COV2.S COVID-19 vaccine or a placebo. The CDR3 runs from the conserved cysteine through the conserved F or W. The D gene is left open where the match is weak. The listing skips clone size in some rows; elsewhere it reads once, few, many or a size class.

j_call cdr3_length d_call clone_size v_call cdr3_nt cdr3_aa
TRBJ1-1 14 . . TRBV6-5 TGTGCCAGCAGCATCTCCTTCCGGGGGGCTGAAGCTTTCTTT CASSISFRGAEAFF
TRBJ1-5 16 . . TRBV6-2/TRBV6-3 TGTGCCAGCAGTTACCTGACAGCCTACGGGAATCAGCCCCAGCATTTT CASSYLTAYGNQPQHF
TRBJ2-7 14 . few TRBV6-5 TGTGCCAGCAGTTGGGAAGGGTCAGGCAACGAGCAGTACTTC CASSWEGSGNEQYF
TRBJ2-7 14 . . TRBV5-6 TGTGCCAGCAGCTTGCGTCTCACCTCCTACGAGCAGTACTTC CASSLRLTSYEQYF
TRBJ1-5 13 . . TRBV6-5 TGTGCCAGCTCCGGGACGGACCATCAGCCCCAGCATTTT CASSGTDHQPQHF
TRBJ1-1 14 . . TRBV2 TGTGCCAGCCACAGAAATCATATGAACACTGAAGCTTTCTTT CASHRNHMNTEAFF
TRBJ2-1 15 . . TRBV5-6 TGTGCCAGCAGCTTGATCCGGGACCAGTACAATGAGCAGTTCTTC CASSLIRDQYNEQFF
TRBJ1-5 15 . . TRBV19 TGTGCCAGTATCCCCGATGGATATAGCAATCAGCCCCAGCATTTT CASIPDGYSNQPQHF
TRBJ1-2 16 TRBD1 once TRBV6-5 TGTGCCAGCAGTTACTCGATGACAGGGACGGTAATGGGCTACACCTTC CASSYSMTGTVMGYTF
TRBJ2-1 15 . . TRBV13 TGTGCCAGCAGCCCTCGAGCTATTACCTACAATGAGCAGTTCTTC CASSPRAITYNEQFF
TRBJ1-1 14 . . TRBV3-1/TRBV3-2 TGTGCCAGCACTCCCGTCACCGTGAACACTGAAGCTTTCTTT CASTPVTVNTEAFF
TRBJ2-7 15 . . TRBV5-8 TGTGCCAGCAGCTTGGCAGGGTGGGACTCCTACGAGCAGTACTTC CASSLAGWDSYEQYF
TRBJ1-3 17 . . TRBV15 TGTGCCACCAGCAGAGATTTCTTGGCTCGCTCTGGAAACACCATATATTTT CATSRDFLARSGNTIYF
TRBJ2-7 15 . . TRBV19 TGTGCCAGTAGTATGTCCATGGGGCGATCCTACGAGCAGTACTTC CASSMSMGRSYEQYF
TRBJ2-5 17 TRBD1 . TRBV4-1 TGCGCCAGCAGCCATGCGGGACAGGTCATGTACCAGGAGACCCAGTACTTC CASSHAGQVMYQETQYF
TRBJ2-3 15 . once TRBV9 TGTGCCAGCAGCGTAGGTTCGATTAGCACAGATACGCAGTATTTT CASSVGSISTDTQYF
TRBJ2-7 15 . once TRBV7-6 TGTGCCAGCAGCTTAGCGGTGGGCGTAACTTACGAGCAGTACTTC CASSLAVGVTYEQYF
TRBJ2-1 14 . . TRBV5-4 TGTGCCAGCAGCTCGGGGGCGTCCTACAATGAGCAGTTCTTC CASSSGASYNEQFF
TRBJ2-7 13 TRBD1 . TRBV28 TGTGCCAGCAGCCCTACAGGGGGCAGCGAGCAGTACTTC CASSPTGGSEQYF
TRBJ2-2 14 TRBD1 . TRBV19 TGTGCCAGTTCAATTACAGGGGGGACCGGGGAGCTGTTTTTT CASSITGGTGELFF
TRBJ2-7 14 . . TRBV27 TGTGCCAGCAGTCTAGACAGTAGCTCCTACGAGCAGTACTTC CASSLDSSSYEQYF
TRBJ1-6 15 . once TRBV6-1 TGTGCCAGCAGTGAAGACCCGGGGATGGGTTCACCCCTCCACTTT CASSEDPGMGSPLHF
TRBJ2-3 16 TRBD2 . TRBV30 TGTGCCTGGAGTATGACTAGCGGGGGGGCCGCAGATACGCAGTATTTT CAWSMTSGGAADTQYF
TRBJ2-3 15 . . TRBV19 TGTGCCAGTAGACACAGTGAATATAGCACAGATACGCAGTATTTT CASRHSEYSTDTQYF
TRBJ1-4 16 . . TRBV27 TGTGCCAGCAGTTCTCGTAAGGGCGGGGTGGGGGAAAAACTGTTTTTT CASSSRKGGVGEKLFF
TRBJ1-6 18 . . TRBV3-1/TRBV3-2 TGTGCCAGCAGCCCTACCGGGACCGCACTCTCCTATAATTCACCCCTCCACTTT CASSPTGTALSYNSPLHF
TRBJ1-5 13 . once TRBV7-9 TGTGCCAGCAGCCCCCCCGGGGAGCAGCCCCAGCATTTT CASSPPGEQPQHF
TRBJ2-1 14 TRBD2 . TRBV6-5 TGTGCCAGCAGCCCGGGGGGGCCCTACAATGAGCAGTTCTTC CASSPGGPYNEQFF
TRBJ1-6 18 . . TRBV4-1 TGCGCCAGCAGCCACGCGGGCCTCCGAGGGCTAAATAATTCACCCCTCCACTTT CASSHAGLRGLNNSPLHF
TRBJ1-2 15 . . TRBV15 TGTGCCACCAGCAGAGCGGGGAGTTTCAACTATGGCTACACCTTC CATSRAGSFNYGYTF
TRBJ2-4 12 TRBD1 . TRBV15 TGTGCCACCCGGACAGGGGGAGACATTCAGTACTTC CATRTGGDIQYF
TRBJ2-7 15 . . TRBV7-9 TGTGCCAGCAGTCAGAACCCGGGAACCTCCTACGAGCAGTACTTC CASSQNPGTSYEQYF
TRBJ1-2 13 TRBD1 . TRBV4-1 TGCGCCAGCAGCCAGGACAGGGGCTATGGCTACACCTTC CASSQDRGYGYTF
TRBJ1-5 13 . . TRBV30 TGTGCCTGGAGTGTACATAGCAATCAGCCCCAGCATTTT CAWSVHSNQPQHF
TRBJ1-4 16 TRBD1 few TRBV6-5 TGTGCCAGCAGTTACCTCCCGGGACAGGGAAATGAAAAACTGTTTTTT CASSYLPGQGNEKLFF
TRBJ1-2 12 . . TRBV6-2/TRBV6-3 TGTGCCAGCACCCCTGGCGGGGGCGGCTACACCTTC CASTPGGGGYTF
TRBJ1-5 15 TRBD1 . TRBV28 TGTGCCAGCAGTTCAGGGACAGGCCCGGAACAGCCCCAGCATTTT CASSSGTGPEQPQHF
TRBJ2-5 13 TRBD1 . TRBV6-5 TGTGCCAGCAGTAGGACAGGGGAGGAGACCCAGTACTTC CASSRTGEETQYF
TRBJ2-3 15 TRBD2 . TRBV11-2 TGTGCCAGCAGCCAGGAGCGGGGTTGGGAAGATACGCAGTATTTT CASSQERGWEDTQYF
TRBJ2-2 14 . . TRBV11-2 TGTGCCAGCAGCTGGAGCAGGGGCACCGGGGAGCTGTTTTTT CASSWSRGTGELFF
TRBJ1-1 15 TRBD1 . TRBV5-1 TGCGCCAGCAGCCACCCGGGACAGGGTCGCACTGAAGCTTTCTTT CASSHPGQGRTEAFF
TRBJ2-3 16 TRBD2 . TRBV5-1 TGCGCCAGCAGCTTCGGACTAGCGGAGTACACAGATACGCAGTATTTT CASSFGLAEYTDTQYF
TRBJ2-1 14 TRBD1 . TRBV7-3 TGTGCCAGCAGCTTGACAGGGGCTTGGGATGAGCAGTTCTTC CASSLTGAWDEQFF